The source of this T cell receptor (beta chain) is a study of beta chain features in type 1 diabetes. Sorted cells reached over 98% purity in every population. The study reverse transcribed the entire isolated RNA, so it sequenced expressed TCRB transcripts. Sequenced by immunoSEQ multiplex PCR; TCRdb stores in-frame clones only, minus some. The table has 110,000 to 150,000 clones, 9% to 9.5% seen once. Notes on the study in general: Comparison showed that naive, central memory and Treg TCRB repertoires appeared more similar among patients than among healthy donors.

This clone was seen repeatedly, ten times or more. What it binds is unknown. The CDR3 is made up of 13 amino acids. Per the germline V gene, CDR1 is SEHNR and CDR2 is FQNEAQ (reference sequence). The V end lost 5 bases, the J end lost 5 bases, and 12 bases lay between the germline ends. Sequencing was done on a sample of central memory CD4+ T cells from blood. The sequence came from a young man in good health. The chain couples TRBV7-9 to TRBJ1-2; D gene uncertain. The CDR3 nucleotides read TGTGCCAGCAGCCGCGATGGAGTGTATGGCTACACCTTC. It is translated as CASSRDGVYGYTF.